The rows below give T cell receptor beta chains drawn from one sample of a study of blood T cell repertoires in COVID-19. Some clones are missing from TCRdb's copy, which holds only in-frame ones; the method was immunoSEQ multiplex PCR. The sample carries around 260,000 clones, about 85% recorded once. Specimen: peripheral blood. These receptors were obtained from a man younger than 35 with active or convalescent COVID-19. CDR3s include the opening cysteine and the closing phenylalanine or tryptophan.

CDR3: CAIQGADGYTF
J: TRBJ1-2
V: TRBV5-4
length: 11

CDR3: CASSPAGQGPYGYTF
J: TRBJ1-2
V: TRBV27
length: 15

CDR3: CASSEGQGIAEAFF
J: TRBJ1-1
V: TRBV19
length: 14

CDR3: CASRVDFYNSPLHF
J: TRBJ1-6
V: TRBV2
length: 14

CDR3: CASSPGTSPSSYNEQFF
J: TRBJ2-1
V: TRBV28
length: 17

CDR3: CASSLPGQVYGYTF
J: TRBJ1-2
V: TRBV5-1
length: 14

CDR3: CASSLMSGRRYEQYF
J: TRBJ2-7
V: TRBV7-2
length: 15

CDR3: CASSKGEEVEAFF
J: TRBJ1-1
V: TRBV19
length: 13

CDR3: CASSPGGESPLHF
J: TRBJ1-6
V: TRBV5-1
length: 13

CDR3: CARAGSWASGANVLTF
J: TRBJ2-6
V: TRBV7-2
length: 16

CDR3: CASSLSAGRPGELFF
J: TRBJ2-2
V: TRBV5-1
length: 15

CDR3: CAISNRDTDTQYF
J: TRBJ2-3
V: TRBV10-3
length: 13

CDR3: CASSKQVESEKLFF
J: TRBJ1-4
V: TRBV6-5
length: 14

CDR3: CASRLTGGLYNEQFF
J: TRBJ2-1
V: TRBV14
length: 15

CDR3: CATPPGEGTEAFF
J: TRBJ1-1
V: TRBV30
length: 13

CDR3: CASSLGGLAHMNTEAFF
J: TRBJ1-1
V: TRBV28
length: 17

CDR3: CASMETSGLNEQFF
J: TRBJ2-1
V: TRBV7-2
length: 14

CDR3: CASSLFGVVFAEAFF
J: TRBJ1-1
V: TRBV5-6
length: 15

CDR3: CASSQQQGSTEAFF
J: TRBJ1-1
V: TRBV6-5
length: 14

CDR3: CASTDGDKVEAFF
J: TRBJ1-1
V: TRBV6-5
length: 13

CDR3: CASSEGLRGIELFF
J: TRBJ1-4
V: TRBV2
length: 14

CDR3: CASSIGEDTEAFF
J: TRBJ1-1
V: TRBV5-1
length: 13

CDR3: CASSPTSGRAIEQFF
J: TRBJ2-1
V: TRBV11-3
length: 15

CDR3: CASSSGELAEAFF
J: TRBJ1-1
V: TRBV5-1
length: 13

CDR3: CASSYASGQPYEQYF
J: TRBJ2-7
V: TRBV6-5
length: 15

CDR3: CASSPEGQGSYGYTF
J: TRBJ1-2
V: TRBV7-3
length: 15

CDR3: CASSQAGRAALNYGYTF
J: TRBJ1-2
V: TRBV3-1/TRBV3-2
length: 17

CDR3: CASSVRGDTEAFF
J: TRBJ1-1
V: TRBV19
length: 13

CDR3: CASSLSDRSGNTIYF
J: TRBJ1-3
V: TRBV4-1
length: 15

CDR3: CASSLPTVNYGYTF
J: TRBJ1-2
V: TRBV7-9
length: 14

CDR3: CASSHGSSDPYNEQFF
J: TRBJ2-1
V: TRBV18
length: 16

CDR3: CAWRGASYEQYF
J: TRBJ2-7
V: TRBV30
length: 12

CDR3: CATSELGGCLNEQYF
J: TRBJ2-7
V: TRBV24-1
length: 15

CDR3: CASSDRETGYSPLHF
J: TRBJ1-6
V: TRBV2
length: 15

CDR3: CASRRQYDTEAFF
J: TRBJ1-1
V: TRBV11-2
length: 13

CDR3: CASSQQGAILDTQYF
J: TRBJ2-3
V: TRBV5-1
length: 15

CDR3: CASSSGGGGLVGAGELFF
J: TRBJ2-2
V: TRBV11-2
length: 18

CDR3: CASMRTQNTEAFF
J: TRBJ1-1
V: TRBV6-5
length: 13

CDR3: CASSQEMRTEAFF
J: TRBJ1-1
V: TRBV4-3
length: 13

CDR3: CASSQEISRDRGLAEAFF
J: TRBJ1-1
V: TRBV4-1
length: 18

CDR3: CASSHATGVGVYGYTF
J: TRBJ1-2
V: TRBV4-2
length: 16

CDR3: CASSQEGAGGLTDTQYF
J: TRBJ2-3
V: TRBV4-2
length: 17

CDR3: CASSLHEMNTEAFF
J: TRBJ1-1
V: TRBV6-5
length: 14

CDR3: CASSPPRRTERGVGTDTQYF
J: TRBJ2-3
V: TRBV7-3
length: 20

CDR3: CASSLVGGIAKNIQYF
J: TRBJ2-4
V: TRBV27
length: 16

CDR3: CASSTWTGLTSTDTQYF
J: TRBJ2-3
V: TRBV9
length: 17

CDR3: CASSLAGSGTDTQYF
J: TRBJ2-3
V: TRBV7-8
length: 15